This T cell receptor (beta chain) came from a study of beta chain features in type 1 diabetes. Expressed TCRB transcripts were sequenced because the isolated RNA had all been reverse transcribed beforehand. This table comes from immunoSEQ multiplex PCR, and its TCRdb copy is limited to in-frame clones, with some not included. Of roughly 250,000 clones listed, roughly 20% are singletons. Overall study results and limits: Moderately but significantly shorter TCRB CDR3s were found in Type 1 diabetes patients in all four CD4+ subsets. No resolution was reached here on whether HLA type influences TCRB rearrangement.

CD45RO/CCR7/CD25/CD127/CD95/CD27 staining was used to isolate CD4+ naive, central memory, regulatory and stem cell-like memory cells by sorting. The CDR3 has 16 amino acids. Trimming at V came to 3 bases and at J to 0 bases, leaving 10 bases not matched to a gene. Germline V gives CDR1 GTSNPN, CDR2 SVGIG (reference sequence). Turning to this clone: The antigen remains undetermined.

The J gene is TRBJ1-1, the V gene TRBV30; 7 positions match TRBD1. Sequenced: naive CD4+ T cells from blood. The receptor was isolated from a woman aged 40 to 49 with type 1 diabetes. Here the CDR3 reads CAWRERQGFMNTEAFF. The CDR3 bases are TGTGCCTGGAGGGAAAGACAGGGTTTCATGAACACTGAAGCTTTCTTT.